This record looks at one TCR beta chain sequence and its context. This clone occurred once. This receptor's antigen is unknown. Per-base qualities were not stored, and no clone one base away is much larger. The trim is 0 bases for V and 3 bases for J, with a gap of 11 bases between the germline ends. Including the terminal cysteine and phenylalanine, the CDR3 comprises 15 residues. The sequence is cut down to CDR3 DNA, 45 bases in frame from base 1. CDR1 and CDR2 are drawn from the germline V gene: SNHLY, FYNNEI. The data are from a study of shared clonotypes between healthy human individuals (dated by TCRdb to the early 2020s). Some background on the complete study: Three men and two women, aged 18 to 49 years, made up the cohort. For each donor, three plates each were used for CD4 naive and CD4 memory, two plates were used for CD8 naive, and one plate was used for CD8 memory. To estimate repertoire size and how much clonotype sharing occurs between individuals, the study deeply sequenced the blood TCR repertoires of several healthy adults. Different laboratories and diverse techniques were used to prepare libraries and sequence TCR repertoires, to increase sequencing depth and limit assay-specific biases. Per donor, leukapheresis produced somewhere between about 0.8 and 9 billion PBMCs.

For the CD8 naive samples, CD45RO-negative cells were positively selected for CCR7, yielding a CD45RA+CCR7+ population from which TemRA cells were excluded. The donors were healthy, HIV-negative adults who had no recently reported acute infections or vaccinations. All donors were Caucasian adults living in Nashville, Tennessee, USA. Blood was obtained by leukapheresis, after which PBMCs were separated by Ficoll-Histopaque density gradient centrifugation and cryopreserved in liquid nitrogen vapor phase. Analytical flow cytometry was used to check the purity and quantity of every magnetically sorted T cell population. Each sorted fraction had its genomic DNA isolated and then quantified by UV absorbance on a Nanodrop 2000c. Using the deep immunoSEQ assay, multiplex PCR amplified TCR CDR3 regions from genomic DNA. Extracted genomic DNA from each cell subset was spread evenly across all wells of several immunoSEQ 96-well plates, with each plate serving as a replicate. For sorted subsets, 200 to 250 ng of genomic DNA, equivalent to around 29,000 T cell genomes, went into each replicate PCR. Purified libraries were quantified with a Qubit 3.0 fluorometer, sized on a Bioanalyzer 2100, and re-quantified with the KAPA Library Quantification kit. Each immunoSEQ 96-well plate was sequenced on its own single-read 150-cycle Illumina NextSeq 550 flow cell. Turning to the authors' computational methods: The immunoSEQ output contained only junctional sequences without quality scores, so filtering could not match that applied to full-length reads. To assign V/J genes and CDR3, sequences were annotated against IMGT germline references using PyIR, a Python wrapper for IgBLAST v1.9. Reads were removed for weak V/J assignments (E-value above 1e-6), missing CDR3, stop codons, out-of-frame junctions, or ambiguous translated residues. V3J clonotypes were defined as sequences sharing the same inferred V gene, J gene, and CDR3 amino acid sequence. Percentage overlap between repertoires was calculated by dividing the number of shared unique clonotypes by the size of the smaller repertoire. RTK rarefaction, the Chao1 estimator, and Recon v2.1 estimates of unobserved clonotypes were used to assess repertoire richness. For all TCRbeta clonotypes obtained by the gDNA method from a handful of donors, generation probabilities were computed with OLGA. The table was pulled from immuneACCESS by TCRdb, which kept in-frame rearrangements only. Such tables lose some clones; where checked, under half of the loss comes from unresolved V genes, and the rest has no known cause. That table furnishes V, J and clone size, whereas the DNA furnished D and trimming. Counted in this sample were 2 million to 2.5 million clones; over 85% of them appeared once. Around 1.1% of the sample belongs to the ten largest clones.

What the authors observed across the whole study: Naive subsets generally had larger estimated clonotype richness than memory subsets did. Sampling was limited to blood, and TCR repertoires in tissue likely differ from TCR repertoires in blood. Even with the large sequencing depth, rarefaction of the sorted-subset datasets indicated that sequencing was incomplete. About 4.5% of naive CD4, more than 3% of naive CD8, roughly 2.4% of memory CD4, and about 0.4% of memory CD8 clonotypes were shared across a handful of donors. Based on pairwise subsampling, the degree of clonotype sharing among donors was expected to be affected by sequencing depth. The genetic and exposure-history diversity represented was limited by the small number of donors. Clonotypes shared by all four sorted-subset donors showed higher generation probabilities than non-shared clonotypes.

The V gene is TRBV2 and the J gene is TRBJ1-2, with no confident D gene call. The clonotype comes from a man between 18 and 35 years old in good health. Sequenced material: naive CD8+ T cells sorted from blood. Read against the paper, the sample's cell subset or site label means: CD45RA+CCR7+. The nucleotide sequence reads TGTGCCAGCAGTGAAGCTTCGATCGATGACTATGGCTACACCTTC. Its translation reads: CASSEASIDDYGYTF. Outside the CDR3, residues come from the reference TRBV2 and TRBJ1-2 proteins, so the full variable domain is: EPEVTQTPSHQVTQMGQEVILRCVPISNHLYFYWYRQILGQKVEFLVSFYNNEISEKSEIFDDQFSVERPDGSNFTLKIRSTKLEDSAMYFCASSEASIDDYGYTFGSGTRLTVV.